A single T cell receptor beta chain is shown here with its context. These data belong to a study of CD8 T cells in Susac syndrome. When the RNA was reverse transcribed, random hexamers were used with an input of roughly 0.45 to 1 ug. TCRdb fed the immunoSEQ multiplex PCR reads into MiXCR, producing one record per CDR3 protein. The sample includes about 430,000 distinct CDR3 sequences, approximately 85% of them seen just once. Germline V gene sequence: CDR1 MNHEY, CDR2 SMNVEV (reference sequence). The CDR3 consists of 15 residues. The V end was cut by 2 bases, the J end by 7 bases, with 15 bases between. High-throughput TCR beta sequencing covered peripheral CD8+ and CD4+ T cells. TEMRA cells were FACS-enriched, unlike CD8+ and CD4+ T cells, which were negatively isolated.

The V and J genes are TRBV27 and TRBJ1-5, with D possibly being TRBD1 (5 bases). The receptor was isolated from a human donor with multiple sclerosis. The sample comprised CD8+ T cells from PBMCs. The CDR3 bases are TGTGCCAGCAGTTTAGAGGCCGGGGACGGCCAGCCCCAGCATTTT. Its translation is CASSLEAGDGQPQHF.